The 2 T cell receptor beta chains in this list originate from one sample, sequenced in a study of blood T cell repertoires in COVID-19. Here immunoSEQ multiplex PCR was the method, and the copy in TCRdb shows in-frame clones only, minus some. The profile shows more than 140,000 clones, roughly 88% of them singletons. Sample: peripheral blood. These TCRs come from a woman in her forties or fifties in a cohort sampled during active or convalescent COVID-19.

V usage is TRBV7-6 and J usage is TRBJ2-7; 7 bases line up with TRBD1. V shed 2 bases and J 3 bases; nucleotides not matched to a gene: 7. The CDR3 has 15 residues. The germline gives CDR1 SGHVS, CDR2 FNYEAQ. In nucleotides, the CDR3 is TGTGCCAGCAGCTTACTCCCCGGACAGGTCTACGAGCAGTACTTC. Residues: CASSLLPGQVYEQYF.

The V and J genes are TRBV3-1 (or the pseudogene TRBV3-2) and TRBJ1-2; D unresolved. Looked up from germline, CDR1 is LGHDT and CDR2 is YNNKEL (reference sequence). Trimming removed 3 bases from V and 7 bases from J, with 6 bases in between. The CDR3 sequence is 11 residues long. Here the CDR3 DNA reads TGTGCCAGCAGCCAGGGCTCTGGCTACACCTTC. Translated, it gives CASSQGSGYTF.